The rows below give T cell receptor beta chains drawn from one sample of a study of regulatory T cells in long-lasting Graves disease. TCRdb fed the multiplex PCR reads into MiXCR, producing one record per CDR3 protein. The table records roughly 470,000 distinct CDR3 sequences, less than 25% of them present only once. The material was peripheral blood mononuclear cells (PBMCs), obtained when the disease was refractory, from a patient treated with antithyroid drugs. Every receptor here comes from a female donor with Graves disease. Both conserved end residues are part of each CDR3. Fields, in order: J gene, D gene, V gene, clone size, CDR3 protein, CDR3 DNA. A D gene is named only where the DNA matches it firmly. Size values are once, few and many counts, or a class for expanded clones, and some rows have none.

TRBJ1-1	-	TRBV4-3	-	CASSPGGWSEAFF	TGCGCCAGCAGCCCTGGGGGGTGGTCTGAAGCTTTCTTT
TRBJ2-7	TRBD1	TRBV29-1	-	CSVNPGQGSYEQYF	TGCAGCGTTAATCCGGGACAGGGCAGCTACGAGCAGTACTTC
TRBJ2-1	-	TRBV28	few	CATLHGTQYNEQFF	TGTGCCACCCTACACGGGACACAATACAATGAGCAGTTCTTC
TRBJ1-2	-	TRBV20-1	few	CSARPPRGYNGYTF	TGCAGTGCTAGACCCCCCCGGGGGTACAATGGCTACACCTTC
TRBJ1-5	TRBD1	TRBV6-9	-	CASSYNPTGNNQPQHF	TGTGCCAGCAGTTATAACCCGACAGGGAACAATCAGCCCCAGCATTTT
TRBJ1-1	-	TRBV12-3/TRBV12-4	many	CASTPTGGRTEAFF	TGTGCCAGCACCCCCACCGGGGGCCGGACTGAAGCTTTCTTT
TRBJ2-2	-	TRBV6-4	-	CASSPTPGSQTGELFF	TGTGCCAGCAGTCCCACCCCGGGATCGCAGACCGGGGAGCTGTTTTTT
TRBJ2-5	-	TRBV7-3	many	CASSLSGTGGETQYF	TGTGCCAGCAGCCTTAGCGGAACAGGCGGAGAGACCCAGTACTTC
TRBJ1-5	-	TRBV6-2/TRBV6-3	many	CASSYWRTDSYRNQPQHF	TGTGCCAGCAGTTACTGGAGGACCGATTCATATCGCAATCAGCCCCAGCATTTT
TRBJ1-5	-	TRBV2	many	CASSEGVWEPQHF	TGTGCCAGCAGTGAGGGGGTTTGGGAGCCCCAGCATTTT
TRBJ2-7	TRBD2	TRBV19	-	CASSIAPSAGGYEQYF	TGTGCCAGTAGTATAGCTCCGTCAGCGGGAGGGTACGAGCAGTACTTC
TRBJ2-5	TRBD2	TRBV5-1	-	CASTTDLAGRETQYF	TGCGCCAGCACCACCGACCTAGCGGGGCGGGAGACCCAGTACTTC
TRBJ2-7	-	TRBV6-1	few	CASRKTLSYEQYF	TGTGCCAGCAGAAAGACTCTATCCTACGAGCAGTACTTC
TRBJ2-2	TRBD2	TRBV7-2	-	CASRIAGTGELFF	TGTGCCAGCAGAATAGCGGGAACCGGGGAGCTGTTTTTT
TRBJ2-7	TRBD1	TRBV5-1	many	CASRFGDRSNEQYF	TGCGCCAGCAGGTTTGGGGACAGGAGCAACGAGCAGTACTTC
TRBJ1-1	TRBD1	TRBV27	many	CASQGGGNTEAFF	TGTGCCAGTCAGGGGGGTGGGAACACTGAAGCTTTCTTT
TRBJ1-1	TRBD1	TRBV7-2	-	CASSRDRMNTEAFF	TGTGCCAGCAGCCGGGACAGGATGAACACTGAAGCTTTCTTT
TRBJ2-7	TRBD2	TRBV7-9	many	CASSAALAGREQYF	TGTGCCAGCAGCGCGGCCCTAGCGGGACGCGAGCAGTACTTC
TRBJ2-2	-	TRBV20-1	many	CSVRRTGELFF	TGCAGTGTGCGTCGCACCGGGGAGCTGTTTTTT
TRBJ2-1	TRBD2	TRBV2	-	CASSEPGTISDEQFF	TGTGCCAGCAGTGAACCCGGGACTATATCGGATGAGCAGTTCTTC
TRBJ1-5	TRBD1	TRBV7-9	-	CASSGQGAHQPQHF	TGTGCCAGCAGCGGACAGGGGGCCCATCAGCCCCAGCATTTT
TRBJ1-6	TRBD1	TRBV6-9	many	CASSYTPGQGDSPLHF	TGTGCCAGCAGTTATACCCCGGGACAGGGGGATTCACCCCTCCACTTT
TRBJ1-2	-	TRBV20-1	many	CSARDTHQANYGYTF	TGCAGTGCTAGAGATACGCACCAAGCTAACTATGGCTACACCTTC
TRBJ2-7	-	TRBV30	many	CAWDVGDHEQYF	TGTGCCTGGGACGTCGGCGACCACGAGCAGTACTTC
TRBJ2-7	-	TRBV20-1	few	CSAAGDREEGEQYF	TGCAGTGCCGCCGGGGATAGGGAGGAGGGCGAGCAGTACTTC
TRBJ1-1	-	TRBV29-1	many	CSVVDRPTEAFF	TGCAGCGTAGTAGACAGGCCGACTGAAGCTTTCTTT
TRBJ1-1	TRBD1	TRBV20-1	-	CSARGTGDTEAFF	TGCAGTGCTAGAGGGACAGGGGACACTGAAGCTTTCTTT
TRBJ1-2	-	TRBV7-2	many	CASSLGPGQGSNYGYTF	TGTGCCAGCAGCTTAGGGCCAGGTCAGGGGTCTAACTATGGCTACACCTTC
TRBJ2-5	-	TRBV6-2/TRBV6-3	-	CASSAGPFYETQYF	TGTGCCAGCAGTGCGGGACCCTTCTACGAGACCCAGTACTTC
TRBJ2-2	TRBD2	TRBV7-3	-	CASSLAGAYTGELFF	TGTGCCAGCAGCTTAGCGGGAGCGTACACCGGGGAGCTGTTTTTT
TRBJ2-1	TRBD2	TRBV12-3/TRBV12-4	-	CASSLALAGSYNEQFF	TGTGCCAGCAGTTTAGCTCTAGCGGGATCCTACAATGAGCAGTTCTTC
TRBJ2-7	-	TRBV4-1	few	CASSQRTGIYEQYF	TGTGCCAGCAGCCAACGGACGGGAATTTACGAGCAGTACTTC
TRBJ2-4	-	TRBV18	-	CASSPVRTALGDIQYF	TGTGCCAGCTCACCGGTTCGGACAGCCCTCGGGGACATTCAGTACTTC
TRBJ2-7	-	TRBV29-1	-	CSVGGLLVHEQYF	TGCAGCGTTGGGGGTCTGTTGGTCCACGAGCAGTACTTC
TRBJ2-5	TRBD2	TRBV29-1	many	CSAARGGWETQYF	TGCAGCGCCGCACGGGGGGGGTGGGAGACCCAGTACTTC
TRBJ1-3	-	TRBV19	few	CASTPRGSGNTIYF	TGTGCCAGTACCCCCAGAGGGAGTGGAAACACCATATATTTT
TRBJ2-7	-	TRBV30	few	CAWSVLQSYEQYF	TGTGCCTGGAGTGTACTACAGAGCTACGAGCAGTACTTC
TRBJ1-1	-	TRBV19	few	CASSILKGTEAFF	TGTGCCAGTAGTATTCTCAAGGGGACTGAAGCTTTCTTT
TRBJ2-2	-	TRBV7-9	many	CASSNPGNTGELFF	TGTGCCAGCAGCAACCCAGGGAACACCGGGGAGCTGTTTTTT
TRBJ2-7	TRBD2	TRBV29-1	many	CSVRPSGSYYEQYF	TGCAGCGTTCGCCCTAGCGGGAGTTACTACGAGCAGTACTTC
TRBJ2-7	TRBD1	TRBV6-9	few	CASSCRQGRSYEQYF	TGTGCCAGCAGTTGCCGACAGGGCCGGAGCTACGAGCAGTACTTC
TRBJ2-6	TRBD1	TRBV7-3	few	CASSMTGGLSSGANVLTF	TGTGCCAGCAGCATGACAGGGGGCTTATCCTCTGGGGCCAACGTCCTGACTTTC
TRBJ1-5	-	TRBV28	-	CASSKGGRWQPQHF	TGTGCCAGCAGTAAGGGGGGGCGGTGGCAGCCCCAGCATTTT
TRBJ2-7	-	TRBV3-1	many	CASSQGVVYEQYF	TGTGCCAGCAGCCAAGGGGTGGTCTACGAGCAGTACTTC
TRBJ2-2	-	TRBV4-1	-	CASSQSVGLITGELFF	TGCGCCAGCAGCCAATCGGTCGGACTCATCACCGGGGAGCTGTTTTTT
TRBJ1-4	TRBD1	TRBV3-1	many	CASSRTGGANEKLFF	TGTGCCAGCAGCCGAACAGGGGGTGCTAATGAAAAACTGTTTTTT
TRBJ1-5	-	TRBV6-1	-	CASSEVLRGNQPQHF	TGTGCCAGCAGTGAAGTTTTGAGGGGCAATCAGCCCCAGCATTTT
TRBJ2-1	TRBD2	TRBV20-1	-	CSAIKGASGSHEQFF	TGCAGTGCAATAAAAGGGGCTAGCGGGAGTCATGAGCAGTTCTTC
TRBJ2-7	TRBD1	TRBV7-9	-	CPSSFDRELYYEQYF	TGTCCCAGCAGCTTTGACAGGGAACTATACTACGAGCAGTACTTC
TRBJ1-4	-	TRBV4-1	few	CASRQELQFNEKLFF	TGCGCCAGCAGACAAGAGTTACAGTTTAATGAAAAACTGTTTTTT
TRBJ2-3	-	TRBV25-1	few	CASSDLGGGKDTQYF	TGTGCCAGCAGTGATCTGGGAGGAGGGAAAGATACGCAGTATTTT
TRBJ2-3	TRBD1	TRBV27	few	CASSLTSGGGDTQYF	TGTGCCAGCAGTCTCACATCAGGGGGCGGGGATACGCAGTATTTT
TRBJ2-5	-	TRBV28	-	CASKGTGQEIQYF	TGTGCCAGCAAGGGTACAGGCCAAGAGATCCAGTACTTC
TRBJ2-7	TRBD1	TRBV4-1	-	CASSQGPGTGEQYF	TGCGCCAGCAGCCAAGGCCCAGGGACAGGGGAGCAGTACTTC
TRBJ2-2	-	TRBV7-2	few	CASSLDRLTNTGELFF	TGTGCCAGCAGCCTGGACAGATTGACGAACACCGGGGAGCTGTTTTTT
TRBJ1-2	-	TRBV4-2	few	CASSQPTGRSNYGYTF	TGTGCCAGCAGCCAACCCACAGGGAGGTCTAACTATGGCTACACCTTC
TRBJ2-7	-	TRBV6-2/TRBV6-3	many	CATMDRRGLTYEQYF	TGTGCCACTATGGACCGGCGGGGATTAACCTACGAGCAGTACTTC
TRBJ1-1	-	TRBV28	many	CASSFDPAGGNTEAFF	TGTGCCAGCAGTTTTGATCCCGCGGGTGGGAACACTGAAGCTTTCTTT
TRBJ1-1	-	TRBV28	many	CASSLPPGLGSPNTEAFF	TGTGCCAGCAGTTTACCTCCCGGACTCGGCTCCCCGAACACTGAAGCTTTCTTT
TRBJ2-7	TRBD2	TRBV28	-	CASSFASGRYEQYF	TGTGCCAGCAGTTTCGCTAGCGGCCGCTACGAGCAGTACTTC